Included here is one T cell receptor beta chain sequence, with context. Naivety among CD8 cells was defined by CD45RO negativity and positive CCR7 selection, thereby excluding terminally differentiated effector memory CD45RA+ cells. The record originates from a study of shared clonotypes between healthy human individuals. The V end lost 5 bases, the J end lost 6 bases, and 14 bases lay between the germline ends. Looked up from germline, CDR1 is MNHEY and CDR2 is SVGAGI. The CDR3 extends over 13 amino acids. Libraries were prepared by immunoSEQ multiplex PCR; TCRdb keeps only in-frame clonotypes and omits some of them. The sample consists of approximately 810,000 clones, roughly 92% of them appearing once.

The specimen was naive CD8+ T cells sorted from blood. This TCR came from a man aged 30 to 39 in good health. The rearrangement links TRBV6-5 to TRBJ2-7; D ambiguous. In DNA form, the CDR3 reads TGTGCCAGCAGTATCGGGCTAGAGACCGAGCAGTACTTC. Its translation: CASSIGLETEQYF.